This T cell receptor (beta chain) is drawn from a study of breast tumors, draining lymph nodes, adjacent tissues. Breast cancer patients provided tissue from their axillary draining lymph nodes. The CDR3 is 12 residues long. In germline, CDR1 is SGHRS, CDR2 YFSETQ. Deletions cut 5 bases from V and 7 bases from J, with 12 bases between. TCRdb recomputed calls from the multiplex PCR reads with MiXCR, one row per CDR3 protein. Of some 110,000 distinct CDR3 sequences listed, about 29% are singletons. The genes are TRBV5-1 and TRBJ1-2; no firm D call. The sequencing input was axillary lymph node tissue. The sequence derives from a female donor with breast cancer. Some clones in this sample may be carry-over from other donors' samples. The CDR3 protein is CASSSDLLGYTF. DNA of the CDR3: TGCGCCAGCAGTTCGGACCTACTTGGCTACACCTTC.